The clone carrying this TCR beta chain was counted a single time. The record originates from a study of blood T cell repertoires in COVID-19. Clones were sequenced by immunoSEQ multiplex PCR, and TCRdb holds only the in-frame ones, with some missing. The table has 75,000 to 80,000 clones, around 91% seen once. The ends were cut back, 7 bases at V and 5 bases at J, with 11 bases in the middle. CDR3 size: 12 residues. Germline values: CDR1 MNHEY, CDR2 SVGAGI. The clonotype comes from a human donor in a cohort sampled during active COVID-19. The chain recombines TRBV6-5 with TRBJ1-2, with no clear D. Sequencing input: peripheral blood. DNA for the CDR3: TGTGCCAGCACCACTGGGAGATATGGCTACACCTTC. Encoded protein: CASTTGRYGYTF.